This TCR beta chain was sequenced for a study of blood T cell repertoires in COVID-19. Across the whole study: The origin of the acute and convalescent COVID-19 samples was the United States, Italy and Spain.

The Seattle patients joined while their infection was active and were tracked longitudinally afterward. The germline V gene encodes CDR1 GTSNPN and CDR2 SVGIG (reference sequence). The CDR3 loop spans 13 amino acids. V lost 8 bases, J lost 6 bases, and 6 bases stayed unmatched. Profiling relied on immunoSEQ multiplex PCR, and the TCRdb table lists in-frame clones only, not all of them. Of about 170,000 clones listed, about 86% are singletons. The chain recombines TRBV30 with TRBJ1-4; 10 bases align to TRBD1. The sample comprised peripheral blood. The TCR was taken from a woman aged 55 to 70 with COVID-19, enrolled during active disease. Here the CDR3 DNA reads TGTGCCGCAACCGGGACAGGGGATGAAAAACTGTTTTTT. Translation gives CAATGTGDEKLFF.